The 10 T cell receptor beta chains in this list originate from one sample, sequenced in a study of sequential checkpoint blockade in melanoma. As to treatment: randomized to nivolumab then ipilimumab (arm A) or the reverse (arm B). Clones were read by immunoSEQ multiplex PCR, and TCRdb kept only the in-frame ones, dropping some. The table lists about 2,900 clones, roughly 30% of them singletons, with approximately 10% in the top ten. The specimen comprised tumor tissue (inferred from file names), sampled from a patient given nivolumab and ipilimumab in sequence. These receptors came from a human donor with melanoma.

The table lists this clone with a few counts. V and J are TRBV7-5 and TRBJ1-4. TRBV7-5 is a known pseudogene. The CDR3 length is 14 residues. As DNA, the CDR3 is TGTGCCAGCAGCTTACGAGGACGGGGGGAAAAACTGTTTTTT. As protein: CASSLRGRGEKLFF.

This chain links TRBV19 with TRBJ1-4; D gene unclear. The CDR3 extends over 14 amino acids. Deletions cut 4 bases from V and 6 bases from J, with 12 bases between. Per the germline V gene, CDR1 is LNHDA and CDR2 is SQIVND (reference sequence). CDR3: CASSTLIGHEKLFF. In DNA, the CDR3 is TGTGCCAGTAGTACGTTAATCGGGCATGAAAAACTGTTTTTT.

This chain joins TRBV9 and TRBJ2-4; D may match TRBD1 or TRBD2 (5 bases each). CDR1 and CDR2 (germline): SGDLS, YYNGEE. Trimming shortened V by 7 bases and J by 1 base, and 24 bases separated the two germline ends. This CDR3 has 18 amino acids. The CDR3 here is CASAPDLYQGPAKNIQYF. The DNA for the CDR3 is TGTGCCAGCGCCCCGGATCTTTATCAGGGACCGGCCAAAAACATTCAGTACTTC. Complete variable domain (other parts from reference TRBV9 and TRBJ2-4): DSGVTQTPKHLITATGQRVTLRCSPRSGDLSVYWYQQSLDQGLQFLIQYYNGEERAKGNILERFSAQQFPDLHSELNLSSLELGDSALYFCASAPDLYQGPAKNIQYFGAGTRLSVL.

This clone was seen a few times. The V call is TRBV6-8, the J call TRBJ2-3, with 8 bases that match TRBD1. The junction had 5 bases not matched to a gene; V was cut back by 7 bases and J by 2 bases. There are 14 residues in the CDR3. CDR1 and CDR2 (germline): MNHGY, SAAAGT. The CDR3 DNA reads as TGTGCCAGCATGCAGGGGGCTTACACAGATACGCAGTATTTT. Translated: CASMQGAYTDTQYF.

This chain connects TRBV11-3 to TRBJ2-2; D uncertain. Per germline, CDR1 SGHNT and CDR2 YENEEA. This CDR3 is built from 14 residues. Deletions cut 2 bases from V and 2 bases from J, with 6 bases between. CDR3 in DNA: TGTGCCAGCAGCTTACAGGCAAACACCGGGGAGCTGTTTTTT. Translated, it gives CASSLQANTGELFF.

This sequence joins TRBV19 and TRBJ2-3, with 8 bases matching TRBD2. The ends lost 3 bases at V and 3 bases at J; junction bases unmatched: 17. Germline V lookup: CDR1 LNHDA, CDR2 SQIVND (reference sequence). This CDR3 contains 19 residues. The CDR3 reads CASSIWGSGDLFGTDTQYF. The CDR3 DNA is TGTGCCAGTAGTATCTGGGGTAGCGGGGACCTCTTTGGGACAGATACGCAGTATTTT.

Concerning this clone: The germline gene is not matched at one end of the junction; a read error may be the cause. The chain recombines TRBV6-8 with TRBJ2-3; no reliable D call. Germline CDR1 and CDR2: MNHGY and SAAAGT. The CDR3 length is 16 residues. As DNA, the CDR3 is TGTGCCATCAGTGCCTCCGTCGACAAAAACACAGATACGCAGTATTTT. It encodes CAISASVDKNTDTQYF.

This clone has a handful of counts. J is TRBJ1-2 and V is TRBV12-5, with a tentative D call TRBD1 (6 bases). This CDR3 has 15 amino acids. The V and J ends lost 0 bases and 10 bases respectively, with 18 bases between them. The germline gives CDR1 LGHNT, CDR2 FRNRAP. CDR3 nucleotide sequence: TGTGCTAGTGGTTTGGTACCGGGCAGGGGAAAGGACTACACCTTC. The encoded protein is CASGLVPGRGKDYTF.

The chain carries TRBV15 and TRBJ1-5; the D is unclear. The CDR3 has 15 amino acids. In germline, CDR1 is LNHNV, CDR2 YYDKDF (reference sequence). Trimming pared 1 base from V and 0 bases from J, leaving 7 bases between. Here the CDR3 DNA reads TGTGCCACCAGCAGAGGGGCCTCTAGCAATCAGCCCCAGCATTTT. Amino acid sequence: CATSRGASSNQPQHF.

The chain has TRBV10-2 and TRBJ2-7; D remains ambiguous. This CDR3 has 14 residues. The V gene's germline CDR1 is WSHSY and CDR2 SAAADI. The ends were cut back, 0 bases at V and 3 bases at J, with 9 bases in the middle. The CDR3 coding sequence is TGCGCCAGCAGTGAGTCGCCGGTCCGCTACGAGCAGTACTTC. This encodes CASSESPVRYEQYF.